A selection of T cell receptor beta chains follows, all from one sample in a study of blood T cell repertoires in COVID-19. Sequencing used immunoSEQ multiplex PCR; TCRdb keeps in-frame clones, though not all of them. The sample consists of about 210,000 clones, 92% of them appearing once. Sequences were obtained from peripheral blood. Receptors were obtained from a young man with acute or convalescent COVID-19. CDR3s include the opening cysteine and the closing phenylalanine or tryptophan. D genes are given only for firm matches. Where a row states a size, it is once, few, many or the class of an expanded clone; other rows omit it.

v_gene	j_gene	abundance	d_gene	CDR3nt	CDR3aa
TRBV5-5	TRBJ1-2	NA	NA	TGTGCCAGCAGCTGGGGAGGGGCGAACTATGGCTACACCTTC	CASSWGGANYGYTF
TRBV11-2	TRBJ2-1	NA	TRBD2	TGTGCCAGCAGCAACTGGGGGGGTGATGAGCAGTTCTTC	CASSNWGGDEQFF
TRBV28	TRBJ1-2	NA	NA	TGTGCCAGCCTCCCGTTCGGGGATTTGGGTGGCTACACCTTC	CASLPFGDLGGYTF
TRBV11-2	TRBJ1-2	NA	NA	TGTGCCAGCAGTCATACAGGGCGGTACTATGGCTACACCTTC	CASSHTGRYYGYTF
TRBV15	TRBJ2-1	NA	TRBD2	TGTGCCACCAGCAGACTTCAAGCGGGAGGGCTACTCCATGAGCAGTTCTTC	CATSRLQAGGLLHEQFF
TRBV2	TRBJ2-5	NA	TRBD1	TGTGCCAGCAGTCCCACAGGGGGAGAGACCCAGTACTTC	CASSPTGGETQYF
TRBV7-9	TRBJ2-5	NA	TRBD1	TGTGCCAGCAGCGTAGGACAGGGGGGGGACCAAGAGACCCAGTACTTC	CASSVGQGGDQETQYF
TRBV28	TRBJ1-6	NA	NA	TGTGCCAGCAGTTTCTCAGGGCGCACCCTCCACTTT	CASSFSGRTLHF
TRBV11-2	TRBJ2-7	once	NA	TGTGCCAGCAGCTTAGAAGAGTCCTACGAGCAGTACTTC	CASSLEESYEQYF
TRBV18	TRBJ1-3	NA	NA	TGTGCCAGCTCACCCTACCCCCACACCGAGGCGGTGGACACCATATATTTT	CASSPYPHTEAVDTIYF
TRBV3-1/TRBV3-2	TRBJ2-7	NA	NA	TGTGCCAGCAGCCAATGGCGGGACCCTAACACGGGGCAGTACTTC	CASSQWRDPNTGQYF
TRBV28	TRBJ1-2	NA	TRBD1	TGTGCCAGCAGTTTGGGAGGGACAGGGGGAACATTTAACTATGGCTACACCTTC	CASSLGGTGGTFNYGYTF
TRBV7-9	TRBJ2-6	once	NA	TGTGCCGGTACTACAAGGGGGTCAGGGGCCAACGTCCTGACTTTC	CAGTTRGSGANVLTF
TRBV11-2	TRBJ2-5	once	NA	TGTGCCAGCAGCTTGAGGGCGGGATGGGAGACCCAGTACTTC	CASSLRAGWETQYF
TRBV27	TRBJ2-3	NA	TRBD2	TGTGCCAGCAGTTTCCCCATGACTAGCGGGGGGATCACAGATACGCAGTATTTT	CASSFPMTSGGITDTQYF
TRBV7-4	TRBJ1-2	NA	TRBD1	TGTGCCAGCAGCCTGGGGAGGCAGGGGGGAAAGAGGCGCTATGGCTACACCTTC	CASSLGRQGGKRRYGYTF
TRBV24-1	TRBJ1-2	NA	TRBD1	TGTGCCACCAGTGACTCCCGACAGGGAGCCTATGGCTACACCTTC	CATSDSRQGAYGYTF
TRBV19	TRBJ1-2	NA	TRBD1	TGTGCCAGTAGACGGGGCAGGGGGAACTATGGCTACACCTTC	CASRRGRGNYGYTF
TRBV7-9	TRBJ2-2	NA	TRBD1	TGTGCCAGCAGCTTAGGGACAGGGAACACCGGGGAGCTGTTTTTT	CASSLGTGNTGELFF
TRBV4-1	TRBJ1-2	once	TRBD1	TGCGCCAGCAGCGAAACAGGGGTCTATGGCTACACCTTC	CASSETGVYGYTF
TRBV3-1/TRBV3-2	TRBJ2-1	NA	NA	TGTGCCAGCAGCCAGGGCCATGAGCAGTTCTTC	CASSQGHEQFF
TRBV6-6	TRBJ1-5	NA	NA	TGTGCCAGCAGTTACTCGATGGCGGGGGCAAACCAGCCCCAGCATTTT	CASSYSMAGANQPQHF
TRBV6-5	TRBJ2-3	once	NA	TGTGCCAGCAGTCCGACCGGGACAATCACAGATACGCAGTATTTT	CASSPTGTITDTQYF
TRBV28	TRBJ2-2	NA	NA	TGTGCCAGCAGACAACAGGGCGGCGACACCGGGGAGCTGTTTTTT	CASRQQGGDTGELFF
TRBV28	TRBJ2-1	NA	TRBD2	TGTGCCAGCAGTTTATCCAAGACTAGCGGGAGTAAAAGGTATGAGCAGTTCTTC	CASSLSKTSGSKRYEQFF
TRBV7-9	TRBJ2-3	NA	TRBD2	TGTGCCAGCAGCTTTGGATCTAGCGGGGAGGGGGATACGCAGTATTTT	CASSFGSSGEGDTQYF
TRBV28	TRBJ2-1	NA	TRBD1	TGTGCCAGCAGTTTTCTCACGACAGGGAAAAATGAGCAGTTCTTC	CASSFLTTGKNEQFF
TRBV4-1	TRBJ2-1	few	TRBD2	TGCGCCAGCAGCCAAGGGGGACTAGCGGGATTCGGGGCCTACAATGAGCAGTTCTTC	CASSQGGLAGFGAYNEQFF
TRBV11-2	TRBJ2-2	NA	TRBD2	TGTGCCAGCAGCCCCGGACTAGCGGGGGGGCGTCGCACCGGGGAGCTGTTTTTT	CASSPGLAGGRRTGELFF
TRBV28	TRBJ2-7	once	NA	TGTGCCAGCAGTTCCTCCGGGACACCCAACTCCTACGAGCAGTACTTC	CASSSSGTPNSYEQYF
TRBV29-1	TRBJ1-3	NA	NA	TGCAGCGCCAATCGCGGGGGGCTTTCGGTCCCCACTGGAAACACCATATATTTT	CSANRGGLSVPTGNTIYF
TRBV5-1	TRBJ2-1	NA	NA	TGCGCCAGCAGAAAACGGGAGTCCGAGTATTACAATGAGCAGTTCTTC	CASRKRESEYYNEQFF
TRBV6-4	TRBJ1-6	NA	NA	TGTGCCAGCAGTGAGGCCGGGACTGGGGTTTCACCCCTCCACTTT	CASSEAGTGVSPLHF
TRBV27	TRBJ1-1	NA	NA	TGTGCCAGCAGTCAGAGGGAGATGAACACTGAAGCTTTCTTT	CASSQREMNTEAFF
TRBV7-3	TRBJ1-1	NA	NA	TGTGCCAGCAGCTCTTCCCGGGATACGAACACTGAAGCTTTCTTT	CASSSSRDTNTEAFF
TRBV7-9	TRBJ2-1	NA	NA	TGTGCCAGCAGCTTAGTTTACAGGAGCTCCTACAATGAGCAGTTCTTC	CASSLVYRSSYNEQFF
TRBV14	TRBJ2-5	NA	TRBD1	TGTGCCAGCAGCCGGGACAGGGGAAGAGAGACCCAGTACTTC	CASSRDRGRETQYF
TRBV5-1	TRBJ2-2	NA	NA	TGCGCCAGCAGCTTGTTGACACAGATCAACACCGGGGAGCTGTTTTTT	CASSLLTQINTGELFF
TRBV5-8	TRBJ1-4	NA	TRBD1	TGTGCCAGCAGCTTGGCCCTGGGGACAGCTAATGAAAAACTGTTTTTT	CASSLALGTANEKLFF